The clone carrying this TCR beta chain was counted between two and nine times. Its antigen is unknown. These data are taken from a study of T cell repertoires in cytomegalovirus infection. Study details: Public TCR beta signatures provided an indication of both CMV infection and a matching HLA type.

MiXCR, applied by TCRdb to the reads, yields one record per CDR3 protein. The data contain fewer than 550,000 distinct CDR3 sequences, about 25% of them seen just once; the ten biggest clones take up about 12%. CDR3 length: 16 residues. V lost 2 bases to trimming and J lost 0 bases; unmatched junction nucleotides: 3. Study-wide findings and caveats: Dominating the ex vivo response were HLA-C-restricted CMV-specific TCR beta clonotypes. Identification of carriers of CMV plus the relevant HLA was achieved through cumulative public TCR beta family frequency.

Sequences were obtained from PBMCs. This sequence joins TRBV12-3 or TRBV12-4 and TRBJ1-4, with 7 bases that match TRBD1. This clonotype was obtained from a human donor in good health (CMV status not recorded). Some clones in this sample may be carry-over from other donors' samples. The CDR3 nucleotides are TGTGCCAGCAGTTTATGGGGACAGACAACTAATGAAAAACTGTTTTTT. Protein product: CASSLWGQTTNEKLFF.